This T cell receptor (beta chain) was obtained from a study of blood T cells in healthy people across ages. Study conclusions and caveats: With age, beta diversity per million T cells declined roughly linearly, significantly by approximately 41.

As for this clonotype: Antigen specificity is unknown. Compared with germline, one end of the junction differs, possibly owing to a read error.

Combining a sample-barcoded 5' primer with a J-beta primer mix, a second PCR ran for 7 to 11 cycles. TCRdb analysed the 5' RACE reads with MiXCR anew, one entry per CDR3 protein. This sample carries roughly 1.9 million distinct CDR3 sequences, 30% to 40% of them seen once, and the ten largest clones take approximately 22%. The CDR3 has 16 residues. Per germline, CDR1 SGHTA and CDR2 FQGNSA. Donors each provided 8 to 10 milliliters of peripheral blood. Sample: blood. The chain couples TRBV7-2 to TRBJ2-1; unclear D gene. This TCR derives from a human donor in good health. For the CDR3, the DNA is TGTGCCAACAGCTTGGTTGTCACCTCAGGCGACAATGAGCAGTTCTTC. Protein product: CANSLVVTSGDNEQFF.